Listed below are T cell receptor beta chains from one sample, sequenced in a study of T cell responses to AZD1222 COVID-19 vaccine. Only in-frame clones appear in the TCRdb table, and some are missing; sequencing was by immunoSEQ multiplex PCR. The table lists more than 150,000 clones, 75% to 95% of them singletons. The input for sequencing was peripheral blood, taken on day 0 of AZD1222 vaccination. These TCRs come from an adult in good health. Each CDR3 is given with its conserved first and last residue. D genes are given only for firm matches. For some rows the clone size is stated as once, few or many, or as a class when expanded; others skip it.

clone_size d_call j_call v_call cdr3_aa cdr3_nt
. TRBD2 TRBJ2-3 TRBV4-3 CASSPREGHTDTQYF TGCGCCAGCAGCCCGCGGGAGGGTCACACAGATACGCAGTATTTT
. . TRBJ2-6 TRBV27 CASSLFGGSYSGANVLTF TGTGCCAGCAGTTTGTTTGGGGGTTCCTACTCTGGGGCCAACGTCCTGACTTTC
. TRBD1 TRBJ2-5 TRBV5-5 CASSLVPTWTGGEETQYF TGTGCCAGCAGCTTGGTCCCCACGTGGACAGGGGGAGAGGAGACCCAGTACTTC
. . TRBJ1-4 TRBV9 CASGRDPTNEKLFF TGTGCCAGCGGTCGAGATCCAACTAATGAAAAACTGTTTTTT
. TRBD1 TRBJ2-7 TRBV28 CASSRLKSGTGAREQYF TGTGCCAGCAGTAGATTAAAATCCGGGACAGGGGCTCGCGAGCAGTACTTC
. . TRBJ1-2 TRBV28 CASSLGGYGYTF TGTGCCAGCAGTTTAGGTGGCTATGGCTACACCTTC
. TRBD1 TRBJ1-5 TRBV5-8 CASSPSFGTANNQPQHF TGTGCCAGCAGCCCCTCTTTCGGGACAGCAAACAATCAGCCCCAGCATTTT
. . TRBJ1-2 TRBV20-1 CSASQFNYGYTF TGCAGTGCTAGTCAATTTAACTATGGCTACACCTTC
. . TRBJ2-1 TRBV5-6 CASSFQNLTYGSYNEQFF TGTGCCAGCAGCTTCCAAAACCTGACGTACGGCTCCTACAATGAGCAGTTCTTC
. TRBD1 TRBJ1-2 TRBV7-8 CASSPGQGFNYGYTF TGTGCCAGCAGCCCCGGACAGGGGTTTAACTATGGCTACACCTTC
once . TRBJ1-6 TRBV9 CASSVDLYSPLHF TGTGCCAGCAGCGTAGACCTGTATTCACCCCTCCACTTT
once TRBD1 TRBJ2-7 TRBV28 CASSDPGQGYEQYF TGTGCCAGCAGCGATCCGGGACAGGGCTACGAGCAGTACTTC
. TRBD2 TRBJ2-5 TRBV4-1 CASSQVAGADQETQYF TGCGCCAGCAGCCAAGTAGCGGGAGCGGACCAAGAGACCCAGTACTTC
. . TRBJ1-1 TRBV7-6 CASSLSGHMNTEAFF TGTGCCAGCAGCCTAAGTGGACATATGAACACTGAAGCTTTCTTT
. . TRBJ2-1 TRBV14 CASSQDIGVAISYNEQFF TGTGCCAGCAGCCAAGACATCGGGGTGGCGATCTCCTACAATGAGCAGTTCTTC
. . TRBJ2-7 TRBV5-6 CASSSSPGTSYEQYF TGTGCCAGCAGCTCCTCTCCGGGGACCTCCTACGAGCAGTACTTC
. TRBD1 TRBJ1-1 TRBV27 CASTPGGTGIEAFF TGTGCCAGCACCCCGGGAGGGACAGGGATTGAAGCTTTCTTT
. TRBD2 TRBJ2-7 TRBV7-6 CASSWTSGISYEQYF TGTGCCAGCAGCTGGACTAGCGGGATTTCCTACGAGCAGTACTTC
. TRBD1 TRBJ1-2 TRBV5-1 CASSRGQGNGYTF TGCGCCAGCAGCCGCGGACAGGGAAATGGCTACACCTTC
. . TRBJ1-3 TRBV28 CASSLGGAGRGNTIYF TGTGCCAGCAGTTTAGGGGGAGCAGGGCGAGGAAACACCATATATTTT
. . TRBJ1-1 TRBV28 CASTTQGEKNTEAFF TGTGCCAGTACTACACAGGGAGAGAAGAACACTGAAGCTTTCTTT
. . TRBJ2-5 TRBV30 CAWSGGNKQETQYF TGTGCCTGGAGTGGTGGGAATAAACAGGAGACCCAGTACTTC
. TRBD1 TRBJ2-7 TRBV5-3 CARSLVPGQGTSYEQYF TGTGCCAGAAGCTTGGTACCTGGACAGGGGACTTCCTACGAGCAGTACTTC
. . TRBJ1-5 TRBV4-2 CASSPSTATPNQPQHF TGTGCCAGCAGCCCATCGACCGCAACCCCCAATCAGCCCCAGCATTTT
. . TRBJ2-7 TRBV5-6 CASSLVTGLRYEQYF TGTGCCAGCAGCTTGGTGACAGGACTGCGCTACGAGCAGTACTTC
once . TRBJ2-5 TRBV3-1/TRBV3-2 CASSQASGIQETQYF TGTGCCAGCAGCCAAGCCTCTGGAATCCAAGAGACCCAGTACTTC
. . TRBJ2-7 TRBV11-2 CASSLDTTGFRQQYF TGTGCCAGCAGCTTAGACACTACAGGGTTCAGGCAGCAGTACTTC
. TRBD2 TRBJ2-7 TRBV27 CASSLYPGGPYEQYF TGTGCCAGCAGTTTATACCCGGGAGGGCCCTACGAGCAGTACTTC
few . TRBJ1-5 TRBV7-2 CASSRTVDQPQHF TGTGCCAGCAGCCGGACAGTCGATCAGCCCCAGCATTTT
. TRBD1 TRBJ2-1 TRBV27 CASSGTASSYNEQFF TGTGCCAGCAGCGGGACAGCTTCTTCCTACAATGAGCAGTTCTTC
. . TRBJ2-7 TRBV27 CARGLWTVTYEQYF TGTGCCAGGGGCCTCTGGACAGTGACCTACGAGCAGTACTTC
. . TRBJ1-1 TRBV9 CASSVTGTNTEAFF TGTGCCAGCAGCGTCACCGGGACGAACACTGAAGCTTTCTTT
. TRBD2 TRBJ2-2 TRBV24-1 CATSGHTGSVGLAGHTGELFF TGTGCCACCAGTGGACATACAGGGTCCGTGGGACTAGCGGGGCACACCGGGGAGCTGTTTTTT
. . TRBJ2-1 TRBV20-1 CSASKLYNEQFF TGCAGTGCTAGTAAGCTATACAATGAGCAGTTCTTC
. TRBD1 TRBJ1-2 TRBV25-1 CASTKGTGGAGYTF TGTGCCAGCACCAAGGGGACAGGGGGAGCTGGCTACACCTTC
. . TRBJ2-2 TRBV24-1 CATSAWPNTGELFF TGTGCCACCAGTGCTTGGCCGAACACCGGGGAGCTGTTTTTT
few TRBD2 TRBJ2-3 TRBV4-3 CASSTQREGADTQYF TGCGCCAGCAGCACTCAGCGGGAGGGGGCAGATACGCAGTATTTT
. TRBD1 TRBJ2-7 TRBV7-3 CASSLESGGVHEQYF TGTGCCAGCAGCTTAGAGTCAGGGGGCGTCCACGAGCAGTACTTC
. . TRBJ2-7 TRBV19 CASSEPSLTPLEQYF TGTGCCAGTAGTGAACCTAGTTTGACCCCTTTGGAGCAGTACTTC
. . TRBJ1-1 TRBV5-1 CASSQGLATEAFF TGCGCCAGCAGCCAGGGTTTGGCCACTGAAGCTTTCTTT
. . TRBJ1-2 TRBV3-1/TRBV3-2 CASSAARAREYGYTF TGTGCCAGCAGCGCTGCAAGGGCGCGTGAGTATGGCTACACCTTC